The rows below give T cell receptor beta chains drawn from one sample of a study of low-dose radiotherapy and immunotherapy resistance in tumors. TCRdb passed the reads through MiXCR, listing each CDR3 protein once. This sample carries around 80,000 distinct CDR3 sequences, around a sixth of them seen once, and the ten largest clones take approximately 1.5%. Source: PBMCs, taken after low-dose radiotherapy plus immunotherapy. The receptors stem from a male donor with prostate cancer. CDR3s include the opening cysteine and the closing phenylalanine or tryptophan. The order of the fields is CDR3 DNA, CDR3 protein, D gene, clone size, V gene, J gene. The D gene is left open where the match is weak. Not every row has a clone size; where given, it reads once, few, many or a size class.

TGTGCCAGCAGTCCCTTTCCGGTAGCCAAAAACATTCAGTACTTC	CASSPFPVAKNIQYF	.	many	TRBV27	TRBJ2-4
TGTGCCAGCAGTTACGTTCTCCGGGTAGGACTAGCGGGAGGTCCGAACACCGGGGAGCTGTTTTTT	CASSYVLRVGLAGGPNTGELFF	TRBD2	.	TRBV12-3/TRBV12-4	TRBJ2-2
TGTGCCAGCAGCCGCGGGGGGCCCACAGATACGCAGTATTTT	CASSRGGPTDTQYF	TRBD2	many	TRBV7-2	TRBJ2-3
TGTGCCAGCAGCTCCATTAGGGGGATTCTTAGCTACAATGAGCAGTTCTTC	CASSSIRGILSYNEQFF	.	many	TRBV11-2	TRBJ2-1
TGTGCCAGCAGCCAGGGACTTTTAGGGGAGCAGTTCTTC	CASSQGLLGEQFF	.	many	TRBV3-1	TRBJ2-1
TGTGCCAGCTCACCGAGGAGGGACCCTAATGAAGCTTTCTTT	CASSPRRDPNEAFF	.	many	TRBV18	TRBJ1-1
TGTGCCAGCAGCCCCCGGGGGGGAAACTTC	CASSPRGGNF	TRBD2	many	TRBV3-1	TRBJ2-1
TGTGCCAGCAGCTCCTCTTCCGGCATCGGGGGTGAGCAGTTCTTC	CASSSSSGIGGEQFF	.	many	TRBV5-4	TRBJ2-1
TGCGCCAGCAGCTTAGGACAGGGGAATGAAAAACTGTTTTTT	CASSLGQGNEKLFF	TRBD1	many	TRBV5-1	TRBJ1-4
TGTGCCAGCAGCTGGAAAGATGAGCAGTTCTTC	CASSWKDEQFF	.	many	TRBV28	TRBJ2-1
TGTGCCAGCAGCTTAGGAGGGACAACGAACACCGGGGAGCTGTTTTTT	CASSLGGTTNTGELFF	.	many	TRBV7-9	TRBJ2-2
TGTGCCAGCAGCTTGCCCGGGGCCGGGGAGCTGTTTTTT	CASSLPGAGELFF	.	many	TRBV7-2	TRBJ2-2
TGTGCCAGCAGCTTAACGTCAGGACCGCCGATTTACAATGAGCAGTTCTTC	CASSLTSGPPIYNEQFF	.	many	TRBV7-3	TRBJ2-1
TGTGCCAGCAGCTTTTCCACAGGGGACTCACCCCTCCACTTT	CASSFSTGDSPLHF	TRBD1	many	TRBV7-8	TRBJ1-6
TGTGCCTGGAGTAAGATCTCCTACGAGCAGTACTTC	CAWSKISYEQYF	.	many	TRBV30	TRBJ2-7
TGCGCCAGCACCCAGGGGGATCAATTCCTAGCCAAAAACATTCAGTACTTC	CASTQGDQFLAKNIQYF	TRBD1	many	TRBV4-1	TRBJ2-4